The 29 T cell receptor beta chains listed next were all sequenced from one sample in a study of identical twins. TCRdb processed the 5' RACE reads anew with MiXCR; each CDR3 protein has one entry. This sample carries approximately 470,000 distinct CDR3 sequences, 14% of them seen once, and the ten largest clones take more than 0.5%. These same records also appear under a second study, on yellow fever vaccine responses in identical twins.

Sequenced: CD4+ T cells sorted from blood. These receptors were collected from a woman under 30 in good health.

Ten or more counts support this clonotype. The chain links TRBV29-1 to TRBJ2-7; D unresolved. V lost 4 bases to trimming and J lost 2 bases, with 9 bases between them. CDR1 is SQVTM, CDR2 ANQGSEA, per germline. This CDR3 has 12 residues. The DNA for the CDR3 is TGCAGCGTTGGACGGCTTGCCTACGAGCAGTACTTC. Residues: CSVGRLAYEQYF.

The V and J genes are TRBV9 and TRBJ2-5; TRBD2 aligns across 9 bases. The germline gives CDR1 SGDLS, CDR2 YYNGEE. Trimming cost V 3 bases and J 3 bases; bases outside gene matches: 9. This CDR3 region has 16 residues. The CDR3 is CASSGALTSGEETQYF. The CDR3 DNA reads TGTGCCAGCAGCGGCGCCTTGACTAGCGGAGAAGAGACCCAGTACTTC.

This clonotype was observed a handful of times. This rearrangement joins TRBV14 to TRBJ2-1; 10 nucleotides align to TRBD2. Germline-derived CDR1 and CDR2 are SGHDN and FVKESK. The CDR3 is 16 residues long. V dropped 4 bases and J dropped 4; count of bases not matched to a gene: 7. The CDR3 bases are TGTGCCAGCAGCCGATTAGCGGGAGGCGGATACAATGAGCAGTTCTTC. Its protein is CASSRLAGGGYNEQFF. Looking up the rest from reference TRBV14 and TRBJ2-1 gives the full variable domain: EAGVTQFPSHSVIEKGQTVTLRCDPISGHDNLYWYRRVMGKEIKFLLHFVKESKQDESGMPNNRFLAERTGGTYSTLKVQPAELEDSGVYFCASSRLAGGGYNEQFFGPGTRLTVL.

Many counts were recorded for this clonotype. The CDR3 DNA sequence: TGCGCCAGCAGCCCAAGGACAGGGCACTACGAGCAGTACTTC. Its translation: CASSPRTGHYEQYF. This chain connects TRBV5-1 to TRBJ2-7; 8 bases match TRBD1. The CDR3 is made up of 14 amino acids. The germline CDR1 and CDR2 sequences are SGHRS and YFSETQ. Germline trimming cut 4 bases from V and 3 bases from J; bases unmatched to any gene: 6.

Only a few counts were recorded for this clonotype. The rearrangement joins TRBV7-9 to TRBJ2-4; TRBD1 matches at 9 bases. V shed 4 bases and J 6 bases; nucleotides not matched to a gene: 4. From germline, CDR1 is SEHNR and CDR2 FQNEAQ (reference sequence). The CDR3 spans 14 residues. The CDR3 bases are TGTGCCAGCAGCTCTCCGGACAGGGGAAACATTCAGTACTTC. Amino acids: CASSSPDRGNIQYF.

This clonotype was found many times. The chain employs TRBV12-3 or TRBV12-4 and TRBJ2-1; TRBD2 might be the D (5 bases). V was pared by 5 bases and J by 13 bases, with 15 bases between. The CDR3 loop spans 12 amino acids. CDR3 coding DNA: TGTGCCAGCAGTCCAACTAGATCGGAACAGTTCTTC. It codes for CASSPTRSEQFF.

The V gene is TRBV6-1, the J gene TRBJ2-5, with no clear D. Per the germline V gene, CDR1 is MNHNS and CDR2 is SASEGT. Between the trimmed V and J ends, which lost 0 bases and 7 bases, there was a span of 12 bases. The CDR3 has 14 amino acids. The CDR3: CASSEASRSGTQYF. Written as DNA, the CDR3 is TGTGCCAGCAGTGAAGCTTCAAGGTCGGGGACCCAGTACTTC.

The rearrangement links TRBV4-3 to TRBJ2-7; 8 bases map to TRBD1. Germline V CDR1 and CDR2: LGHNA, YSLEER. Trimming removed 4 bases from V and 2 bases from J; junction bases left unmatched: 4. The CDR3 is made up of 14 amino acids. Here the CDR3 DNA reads TGCGCCAGCAGCCTTCAGGGGGCGACCTACGAGCAGTACTTC. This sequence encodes CASSLQGATYEQYF.

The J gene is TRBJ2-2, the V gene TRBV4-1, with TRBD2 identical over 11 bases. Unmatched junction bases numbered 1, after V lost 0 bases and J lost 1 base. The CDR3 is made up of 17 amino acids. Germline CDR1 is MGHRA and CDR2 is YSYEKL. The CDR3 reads CASSQDGLAGNTGELFF. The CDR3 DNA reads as TGCGCCAGCAGCCAAGATGGACTAGCGGGGAACACCGGGGAGCTGTTTTTT.

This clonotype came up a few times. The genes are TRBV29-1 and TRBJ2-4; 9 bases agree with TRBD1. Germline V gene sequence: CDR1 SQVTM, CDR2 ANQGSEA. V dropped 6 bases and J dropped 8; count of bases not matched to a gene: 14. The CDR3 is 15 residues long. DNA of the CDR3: TGCAGCGTCGGACAACCGGGACAGGGCGGGTACATTCAGTACTTC. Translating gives CSVGQPGQGGYIQYF. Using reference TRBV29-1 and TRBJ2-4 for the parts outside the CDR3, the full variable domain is SAVISQKPSRDICQRGTSLTIQCQVDSQVTMMFWYRQQPGQSLTLIATANQGSEATYESGFVIDKFPISRPNLTFSTLTVSNMSPEDSSIYLCSVGQPGQGGYIQYFGAGTRLSVL.

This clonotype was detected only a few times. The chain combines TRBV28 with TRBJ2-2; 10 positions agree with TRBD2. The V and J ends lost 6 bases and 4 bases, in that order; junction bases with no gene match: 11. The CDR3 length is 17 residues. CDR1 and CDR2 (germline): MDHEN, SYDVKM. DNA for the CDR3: TGTGCCAGCAGCGCCAGTCTAGCGGGAGTGCTCACCGGGGAGCTGTTTTTT. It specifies CASSASLAGVLTGELFF.

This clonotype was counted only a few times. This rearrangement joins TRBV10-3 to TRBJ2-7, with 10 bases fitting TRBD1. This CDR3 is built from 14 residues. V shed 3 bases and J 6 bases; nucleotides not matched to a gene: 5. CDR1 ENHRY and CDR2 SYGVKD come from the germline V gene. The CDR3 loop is CAISDRDRGGEQYF. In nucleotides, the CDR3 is TGTGCCATCAGTGACCGGGACAGGGGAGGCGAGCAGTACTTC.

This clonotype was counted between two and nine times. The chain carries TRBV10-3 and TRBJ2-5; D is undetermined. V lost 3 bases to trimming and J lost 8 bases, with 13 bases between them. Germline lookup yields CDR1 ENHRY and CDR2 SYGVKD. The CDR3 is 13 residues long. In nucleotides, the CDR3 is TGTGCCATCAGTGACTCGCCCTTAAGTACCCAGTACTTC. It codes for CAISDSPLSTQYF.

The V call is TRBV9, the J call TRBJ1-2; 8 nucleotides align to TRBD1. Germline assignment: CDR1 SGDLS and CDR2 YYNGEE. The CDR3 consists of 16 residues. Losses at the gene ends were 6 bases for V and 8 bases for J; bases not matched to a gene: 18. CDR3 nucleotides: TGTGCCAGCACCATAATCGGACAGGGCGAACTATCGGGCTACACCTTC. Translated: CASTIIGQGELSGYTF.

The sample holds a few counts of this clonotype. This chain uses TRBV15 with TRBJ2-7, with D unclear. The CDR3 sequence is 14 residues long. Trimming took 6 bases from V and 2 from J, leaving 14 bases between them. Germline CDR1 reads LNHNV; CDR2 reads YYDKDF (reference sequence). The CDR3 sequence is CATRSQAGPYEQYF. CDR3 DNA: TGTGCCACCAGGAGCCAGGCCGGCCCCTACGAGCAGTACTTC.

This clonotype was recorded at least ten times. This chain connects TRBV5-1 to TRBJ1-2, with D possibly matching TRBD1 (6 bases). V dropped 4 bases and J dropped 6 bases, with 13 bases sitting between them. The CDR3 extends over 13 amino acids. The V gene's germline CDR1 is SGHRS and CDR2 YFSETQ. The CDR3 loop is CASSVTGIHGYTF. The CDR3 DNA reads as TGCGCCAGCAGCGTAACAGGGATTCATGGCTACACCTTC. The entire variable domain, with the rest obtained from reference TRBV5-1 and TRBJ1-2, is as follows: KAGVTQTPRYLIKTRGQQVTLSCSPISGHRSVSWYQQTPGQGLQFLFEYFSETQRNKGNFPGRFSGRQFSNSRSEMNVSTLELGDSALYLCASSVTGIHGYTFGSGTRLTVV.

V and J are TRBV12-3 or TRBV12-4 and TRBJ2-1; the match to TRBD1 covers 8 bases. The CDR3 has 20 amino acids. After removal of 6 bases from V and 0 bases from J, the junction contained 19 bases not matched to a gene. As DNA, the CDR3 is TGTGCCAGCAGATCCAACAACATTGACAGGGGTTTGAGCTCCTACAATGAGCAGTTCTTC. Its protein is CASRSNNIDRGLSSYNEQFF.

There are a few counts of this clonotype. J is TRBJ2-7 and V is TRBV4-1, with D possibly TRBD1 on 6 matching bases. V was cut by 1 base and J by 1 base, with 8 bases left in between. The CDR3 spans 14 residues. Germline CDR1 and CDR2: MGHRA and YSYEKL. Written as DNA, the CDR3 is TGCGCCAGCAGCCAAGGAGGGACATCCTACGAGCAGTACTTC. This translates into CASSQGGTSYEQYF.

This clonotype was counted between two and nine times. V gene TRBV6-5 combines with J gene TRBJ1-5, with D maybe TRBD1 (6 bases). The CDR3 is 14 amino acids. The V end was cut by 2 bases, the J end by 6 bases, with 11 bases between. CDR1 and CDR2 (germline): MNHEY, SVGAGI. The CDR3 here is CASSYRRQVQPQHF. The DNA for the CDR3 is TGTGCCAGCAGTTACCGCAGACAGGTTCAGCCCCAGCATTTT.

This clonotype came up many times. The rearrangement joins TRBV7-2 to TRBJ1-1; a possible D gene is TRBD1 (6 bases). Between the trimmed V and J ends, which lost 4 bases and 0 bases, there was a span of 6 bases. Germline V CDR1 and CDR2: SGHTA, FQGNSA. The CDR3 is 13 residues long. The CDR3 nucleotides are TGTGCCAGCAGCTGGACAGTGAACACTGAAGCTTTCTTT. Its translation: CASSWTVNTEAFF.

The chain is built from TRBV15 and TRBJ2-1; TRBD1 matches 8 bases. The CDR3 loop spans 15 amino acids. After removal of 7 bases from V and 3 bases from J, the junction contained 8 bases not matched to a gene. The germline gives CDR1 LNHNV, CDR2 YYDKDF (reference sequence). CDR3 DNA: TGTGCCACCAACTCCGGGGACAGGATCTACAATGAGCAGTTCTTC. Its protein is CATNSGDRIYNEQFF.

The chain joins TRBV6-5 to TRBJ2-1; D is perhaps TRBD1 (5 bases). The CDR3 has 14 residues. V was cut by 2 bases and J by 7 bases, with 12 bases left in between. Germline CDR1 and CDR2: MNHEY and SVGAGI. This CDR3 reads CASSYEPRVNEQFF. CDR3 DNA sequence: TGTGCCAGCAGTTACGAACCCAGGGTGAATGAGCAGTTCTTC.

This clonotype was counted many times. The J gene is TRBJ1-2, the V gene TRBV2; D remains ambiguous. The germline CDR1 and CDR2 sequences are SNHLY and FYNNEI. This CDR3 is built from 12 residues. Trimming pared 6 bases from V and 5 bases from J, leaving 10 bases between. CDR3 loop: CASSGLGYGYTF. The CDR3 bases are TGTGCCAGCAGCGGACTAGGGTATGGCTACACCTTC.

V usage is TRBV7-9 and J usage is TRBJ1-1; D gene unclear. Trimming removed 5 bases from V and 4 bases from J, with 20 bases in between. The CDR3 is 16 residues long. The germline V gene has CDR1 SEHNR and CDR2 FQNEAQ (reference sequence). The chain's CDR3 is CASSLPSPVEGTEAFF. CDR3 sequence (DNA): TGTGCCAGCAGCCTCCCATCTCCGGTCGAAGGCACTGAAGCTTTCTTT.

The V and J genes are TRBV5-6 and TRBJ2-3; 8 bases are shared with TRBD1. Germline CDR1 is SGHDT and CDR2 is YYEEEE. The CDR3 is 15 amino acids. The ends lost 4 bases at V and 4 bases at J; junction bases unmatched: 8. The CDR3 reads CASSPEQGGSDTQYF. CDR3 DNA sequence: TGTGCCAGCAGCCCAGAACAGGGGGGCTCAGATACGCAGTATTTT.

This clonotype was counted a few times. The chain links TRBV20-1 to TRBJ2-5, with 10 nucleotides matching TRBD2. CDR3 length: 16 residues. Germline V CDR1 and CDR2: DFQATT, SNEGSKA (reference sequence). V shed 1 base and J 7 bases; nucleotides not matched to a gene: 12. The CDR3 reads CSARVIAGGPKGTQYF. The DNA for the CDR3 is TGCAGTGCTAGAGTTATAGCGGGAGGACCTAAGGGGACCCAGTACTTC.

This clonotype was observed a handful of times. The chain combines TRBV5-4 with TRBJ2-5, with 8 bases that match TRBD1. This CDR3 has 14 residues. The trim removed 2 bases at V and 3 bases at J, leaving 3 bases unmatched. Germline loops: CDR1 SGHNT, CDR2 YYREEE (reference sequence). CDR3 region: CASSFQGAKETQYF. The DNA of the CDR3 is TGTGCCAGCAGCTTCCAGGGGGCCAAAGAGACCCAGTACTTC.

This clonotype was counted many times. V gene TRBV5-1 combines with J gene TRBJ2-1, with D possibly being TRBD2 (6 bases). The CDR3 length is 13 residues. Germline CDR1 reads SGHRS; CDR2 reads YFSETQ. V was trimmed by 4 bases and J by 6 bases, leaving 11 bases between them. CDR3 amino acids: CASSPGVTNEQFF. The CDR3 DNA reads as TGCGCCAGCAGCCCGGGGGTTACCAATGAGCAGTTCTTC.

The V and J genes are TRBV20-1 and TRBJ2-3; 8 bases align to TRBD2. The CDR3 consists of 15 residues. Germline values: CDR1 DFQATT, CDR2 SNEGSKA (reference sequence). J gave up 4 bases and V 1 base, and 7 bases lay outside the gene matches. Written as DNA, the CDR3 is TGCAGTGCTAGAGTTGGCGGGGGGAAGGCAGATACGCAGTATTTT. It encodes CSARVGGGKADTQYF.